The sequence of this T cell receptor (beta chain) was determined in a study of T cells in Graves' hyperthyroidism and ophthalmopathy. The study's findings and limits: Most thyroid clonotypes expanded above 0.001 were also detected in blood.

CDR1 and CDR2 from the germline V gene are SGHRS and YFSETQ. Losses at the gene ends were 3 bases for V and 1 base for J; bases not matched to a gene: 3. The length of the CDR3 is 15 residues. Of note for this clonotype: The target antigen is unknown.

Active moderate-to-severe ophthalmopathy, Clinical Activity Score at least 3, NOSPECS at least 4, under 3 months' duration. Diagnoses rested on clinical symptoms, serum thyroxine and TRAb, thyroid ultrasound and orbital computed tomography. The authors obtained PBMCs from 7.5 to 10 ml of fresh peripheral blood. RNA transcripts yielded amplified TCR beta CDR3 regions. Initially, a first-round RT-PCR of the TCR CDR3 employed the HTBI primer set. TCRdb passed the multiplex PCR reads through MiXCR, listing each CDR3 protein once. The sample holds under 600,000 distinct CDR3 sequences, roughly 15% seen once.

Sequenced input: blood. The rearrangement links TRBV5-1 to TRBJ2-1; TRBD2 matches at 8 bases. The origin of this receptor is a woman between 40 and 50 years old with Graves' ophthalmopathy. CDR3 protein: CASSSGLVSYNEQFF. The CDR3 region has the DNA TGCGCCAGCAGCTCGGGACTAGTTTCCTACAATGAGCAGTTCTTC. The whole variable domain, filled in from reference TRBV5-1 and TRBJ2-1, reads KAGVTQTPRYLIKTRGQQVTLSCSPISGHRSVSWYQQTPGQGLQFLFEYFSETQRNKGNFPGRFSGRQFSNSRSEMNVSTLELGDSALYLCASSSGLVSYNEQFFGPGTRLTVL.